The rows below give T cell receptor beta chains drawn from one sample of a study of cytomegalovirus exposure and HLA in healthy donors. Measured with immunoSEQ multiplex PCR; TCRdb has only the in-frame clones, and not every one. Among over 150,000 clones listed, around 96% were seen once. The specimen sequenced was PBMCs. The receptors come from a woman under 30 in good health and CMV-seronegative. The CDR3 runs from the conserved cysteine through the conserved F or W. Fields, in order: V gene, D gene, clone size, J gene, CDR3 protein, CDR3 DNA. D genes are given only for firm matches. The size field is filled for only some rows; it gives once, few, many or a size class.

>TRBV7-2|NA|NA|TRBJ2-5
CASSLEGGWETQYF
TGTGCCAGCAGCTTAGAGGGGGGGTGGGAGACCCAGTACTTC
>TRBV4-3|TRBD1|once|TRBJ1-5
CASSLYPPRDRIHQPQHF
TGCGCCAGCAGCTTATACCCCCCCAGGGACAGGATTCACCAGCCCCAGCATTTT
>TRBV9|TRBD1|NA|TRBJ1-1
CASSVGPGQVPWGTEAFF
TGTGCCAGCAGCGTAGGCCCCGGACAGGTCCCTTGGGGCACTGAAGCTTTCTTT
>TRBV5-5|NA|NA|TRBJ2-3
CASSTGLTDTQYF
TGTGCCAGCAGCACCGGACTTACAGATACGCAGTATTTT
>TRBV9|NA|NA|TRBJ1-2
CASSVATGIVGGYTF
TGTGCCAGCAGCGTAGCTACAGGCATTGTAGGGGGCTACACCTTC
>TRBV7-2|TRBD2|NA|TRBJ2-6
CASATSGVLFSGANVLTF
TGTGCCAGCGCCACTAGCGGGGTACTCTTCTCTGGGGCCAACGTCCTGACTTTC
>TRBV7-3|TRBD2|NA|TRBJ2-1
CASSLAGGTYNEQFF
TGTGCCAGCAGCTTAGCGGGGGGCACCTACAATGAGCAGTTCTTC
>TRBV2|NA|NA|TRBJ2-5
CASSDLTVRETQYF
TGTGCCAGCAGTGATTTGACAGTTCGGGAGACCCAGTACTTC
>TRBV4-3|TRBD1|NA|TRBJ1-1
CASSQGQGGTEAFF
TGCGCCAGCAGCCAAGGACAGGGGGGCACTGAAGCTTTCTTT
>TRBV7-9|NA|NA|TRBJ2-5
CASSRVQGSHETQYF
TGTGCCAGCAGCCGGGTTCAGGGGAGCCATGAGACCCAGTACTTC
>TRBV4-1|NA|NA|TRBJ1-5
CASSQDGGTGMHQPQHF
TGCGCCAGCAGCCAAGATGGGGGTACAGGGATGCATCAGCCCCAGCATTTT
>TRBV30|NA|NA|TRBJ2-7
CAWSVPLVSSLYEQYF
TGTGCCTGGAGTGTACCGTTGGTCTCTTCCCTATACGAGCAGTACTTC
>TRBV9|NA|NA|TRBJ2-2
CASSVASGWGGELFF
TGTGCCAGCAGCGTAGCTTCAGGGTGGGGCGGGGAGCTGTTTTTT
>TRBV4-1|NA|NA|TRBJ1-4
CASGPTVMSTNEKLFF
TGCGCCAGCGGACCGACAGTCATGTCAACTAATGAAAAACTGTTTTTT
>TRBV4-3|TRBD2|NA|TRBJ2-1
CASSQGFVDERGGPDGEQFF
TGCGCCAGCAGCCAAGGGTTCGTAGATGAGCGGGGGGGCCCTGACGGTGAGCAGTTCTTC
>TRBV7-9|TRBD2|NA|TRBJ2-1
CASSLSPSGGTKQFF
TGTGCCAGCAGCTTATCGCCTAGCGGGGGGACTAAGCAGTTCTTC
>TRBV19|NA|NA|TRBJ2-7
CASSTRTVPGEQYF
TGTGCCAGTAGTACGCGGACAGTCCCGGGGGAGCAGTACTTC
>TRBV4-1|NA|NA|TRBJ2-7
CASSYGSGNYEQYF
TGCGCCAGCAGCTATGGCTCGGGGAACTACGAGCAGTACTTC
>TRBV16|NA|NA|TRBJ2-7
CASSHWDSRWVYEQYF
TGTGCCAGCAGCCACTGGGACTCCAGATGGGTCTACGAGCAGTACTTC
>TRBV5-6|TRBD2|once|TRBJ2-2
CASSLAGGIWAGELFF
TGTGCCAGCAGCTTGGCCGGGGGGATTTGGGCCGGGGAGCTGTTTTTT
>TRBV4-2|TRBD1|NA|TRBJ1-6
CASSQRDRAGSYNSPLHF
TGTGCCAGCAGCCAACGAGACAGGGCCGGCTCCTATAATTCACCCCTCCACTTT
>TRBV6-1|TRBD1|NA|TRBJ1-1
CASSEGTGITEAFF
TGTGCCAGCAGTGAAGGGACAGGGATCACTGAAGCTTTCTTT
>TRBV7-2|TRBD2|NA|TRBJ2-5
CASSKSGAAGTQYF
TGTGCCAGCAGCAAAAGCGGGGCCGCCGGGACCCAGTACTTC
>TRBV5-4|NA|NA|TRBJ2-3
CASSRGTEYDTQYF
TGTGCCAGCAGCCGCGGGACAGAATACGATACGCAGTATTTT
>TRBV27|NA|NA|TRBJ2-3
CASTWGGHGTDTQYF
TGTGCCAGCACCTGGGGGGGGCACGGCACAGATACGCAGTATTTT
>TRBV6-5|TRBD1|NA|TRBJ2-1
CASSRTGGPYNEQFF
TGTGCCAGCAGCAGGACAGGGGGTCCCTACAATGAGCAGTTCTTC
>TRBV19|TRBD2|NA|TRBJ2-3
CASSRWTSGDRDTQYF
TGTGCCAGTAGTAGGTGGACTAGCGGGGACAGAGATACGCAGTATTTT
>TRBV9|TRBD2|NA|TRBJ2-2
CASSDRSGGAAGELFF
TGTGCCAGCAGCGACCGGAGCGGGGGGGCGGCCGGGGAGCTGTTTTTT
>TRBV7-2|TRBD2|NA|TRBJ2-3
CASSLQRGPPDTQYF
TGTGCCAGCAGCTTACAGCGGGGTCCCCCAGATACGCAGTATTTT
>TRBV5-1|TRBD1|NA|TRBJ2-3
CASSFGQGSTDTQYF
TGCGCCAGCAGCTTTGGACAGGGAAGCACAGATACGCAGTATTTT
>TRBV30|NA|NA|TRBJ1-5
CAWSGEQGPSDQPQHF
TGTGCCTGGAGTGGGGAACAGGGACCATCAGATCAGCCCCAGCATTTT
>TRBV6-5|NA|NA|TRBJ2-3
CASSYGGTDTQYF
TGTGCCAGCAGTTACGGCGGGACAGATACGCAGTATTTT
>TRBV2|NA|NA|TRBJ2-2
CASSDLSGELFF
TGTGCCAGCAGTGATCTTAGCGGGGAGCTGTTTTTT
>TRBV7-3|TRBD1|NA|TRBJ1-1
CASSITGGTEAFF
TGTGCCAGCAGCATAACAGGGGGCACTGAAGCTTTCTTT
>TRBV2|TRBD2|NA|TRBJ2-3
CASSDAGRGAEDTQYF
TGTGCCAGCAGTGATGCCGGGCGGGGGGCGGAAGATACGCAGTATTTT
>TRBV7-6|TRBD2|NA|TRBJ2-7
CASSSRTSGGVYEQYF
TGTGCCAGCAGCTCTAGGACTAGCGGGGGGGTCTACGAGCAGTACTTC
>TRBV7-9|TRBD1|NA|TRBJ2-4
CASSNTGEAKNIQYF
TGTGCCAGCAGCAATACAGGGGAGGCCAAAAACATTCAGTACTTC
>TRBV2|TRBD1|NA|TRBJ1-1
CASRGDRDTEAFF
TGTGCCAGCAGGGGGGACAGGGACACTGAAGCTTTCTTT
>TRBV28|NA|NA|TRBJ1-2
CASSSALGRMPNYGYTF
TGTGCCAGCAGTTCCGCCCTGGGGCGGATGCCAAACTATGGCTACACCTTC
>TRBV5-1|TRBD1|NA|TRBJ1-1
CASSPGTGGTEAFF
TGCGCCAGCAGCCCCGGGACAGGCGGGACTGAAGCTTTCTTT
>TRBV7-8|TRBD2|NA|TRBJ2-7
CASSPTSGGPVGEQYF
TGTGCCAGCAGCCCTACTAGCGGGGGGCCCGTGGGCGAGCAGTACTTC
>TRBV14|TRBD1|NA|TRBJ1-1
CASSQDARQGAFF
TGTGCCAGCAGCCAAGATGCGAGACAGGGGGCTTTCTTT
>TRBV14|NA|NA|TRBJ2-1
CASSPPRQLGVAYEQFF
TGTGCCAGCAGCCCCCCCCGGCAACTCGGGGTGGCGTATGAGCAGTTCTTC
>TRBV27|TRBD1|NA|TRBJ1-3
CASSPSGRGRNTIYF
TGTGCCAGCAGCCCTAGCGGCAGGGGGCGAAACACCATATATTTT
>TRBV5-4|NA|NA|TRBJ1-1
CASRRRENTEAFF
TGTGCCAGCAGAAGACGGGAGAACACTGAAGCTTTCTTT
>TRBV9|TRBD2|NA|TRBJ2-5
CASSVGGSGGWQETQYF
TGTGCCAGCAGCGTAGGAGGTAGCGGGGGCTGGCAAGAGACCCAGTACTTC
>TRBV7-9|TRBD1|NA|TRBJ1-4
CASSSNRDRSNEKLFF
TGTGCCAGCAGCTCAAACCGGGACAGGTCAAATGAAAAACTGTTTTTT
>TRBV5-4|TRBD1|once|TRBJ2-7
CASSSPGQGAFEQYF
TGTGCCAGCAGCTCGCCGGGACAGGGGGCGTTCGAGCAGTACTTC
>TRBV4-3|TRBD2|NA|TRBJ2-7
CASSQVTSGGASYEQYF
TGCGCCAGCAGCCAAGTGACTAGCGGGGGGGCCTCATACGAGCAGTACTTC
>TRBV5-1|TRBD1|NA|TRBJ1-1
CASSATPGQGSYTEAFF
TGCGCCAGCAGCGCTACTCCTGGACAGGGTTCGTACACTGAAGCTTTCTTT
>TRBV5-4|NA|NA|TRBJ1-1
CASSRRVQAKNTEAFF
TGTGCCAGCAGCCGCCGTGTACAGGCCAAGAACACTGAAGCTTTCTTT
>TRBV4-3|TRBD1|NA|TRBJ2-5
CASSPGTGQQETQYF
TGCGCCAGCAGCCCCGGGACAGGGCAGCAAGAGACCCAGTACTTC
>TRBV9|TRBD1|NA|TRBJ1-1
CASSEGQLRNTEAFF
TGTGCCAGCAGCGAGGGACAGTTAAGAAACACTGAAGCTTTCTTT
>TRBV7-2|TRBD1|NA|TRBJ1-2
CASSPRQGSLGYTF
TGTGCCAGCAGCCCCAGACAGGGTTCCCTGGGCTACACCTTC
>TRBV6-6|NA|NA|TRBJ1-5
CASRTTTDRPNQPQHF
TGTGCCAGCAGGACGACGACTGACAGGCCCAATCAGCCCCAGCATTTT